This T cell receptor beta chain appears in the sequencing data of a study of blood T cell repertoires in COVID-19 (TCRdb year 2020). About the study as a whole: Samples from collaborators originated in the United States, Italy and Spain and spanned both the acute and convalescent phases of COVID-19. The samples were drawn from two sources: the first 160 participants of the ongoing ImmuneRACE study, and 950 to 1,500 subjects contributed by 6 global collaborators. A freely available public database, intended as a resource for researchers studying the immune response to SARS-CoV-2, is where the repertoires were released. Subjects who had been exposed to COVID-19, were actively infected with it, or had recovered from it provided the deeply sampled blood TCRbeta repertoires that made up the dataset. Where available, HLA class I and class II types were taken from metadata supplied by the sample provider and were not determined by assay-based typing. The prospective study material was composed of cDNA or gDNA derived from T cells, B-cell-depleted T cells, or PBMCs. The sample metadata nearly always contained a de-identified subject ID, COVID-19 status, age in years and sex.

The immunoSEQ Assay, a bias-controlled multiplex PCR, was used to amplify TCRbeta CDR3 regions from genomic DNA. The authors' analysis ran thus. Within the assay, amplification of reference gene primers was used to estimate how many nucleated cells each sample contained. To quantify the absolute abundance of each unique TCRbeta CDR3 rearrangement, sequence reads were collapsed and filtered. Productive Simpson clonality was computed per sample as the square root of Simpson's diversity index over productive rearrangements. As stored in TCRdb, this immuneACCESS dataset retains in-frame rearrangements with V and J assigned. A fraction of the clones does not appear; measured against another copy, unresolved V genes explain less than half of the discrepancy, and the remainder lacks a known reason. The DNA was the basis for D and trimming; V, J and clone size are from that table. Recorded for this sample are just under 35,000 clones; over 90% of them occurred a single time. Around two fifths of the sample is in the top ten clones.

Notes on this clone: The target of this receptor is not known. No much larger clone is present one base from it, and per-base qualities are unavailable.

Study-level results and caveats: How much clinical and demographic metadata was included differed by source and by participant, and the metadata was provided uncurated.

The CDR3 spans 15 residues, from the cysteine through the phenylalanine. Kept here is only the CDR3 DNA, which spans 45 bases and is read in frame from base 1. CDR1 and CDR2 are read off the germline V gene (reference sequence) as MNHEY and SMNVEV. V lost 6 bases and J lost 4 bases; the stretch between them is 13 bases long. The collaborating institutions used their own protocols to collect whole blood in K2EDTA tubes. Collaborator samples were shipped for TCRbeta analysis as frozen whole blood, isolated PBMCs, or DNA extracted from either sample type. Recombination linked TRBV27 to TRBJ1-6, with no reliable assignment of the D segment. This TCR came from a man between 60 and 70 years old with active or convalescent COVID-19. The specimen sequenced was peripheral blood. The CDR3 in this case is CASRQQDSYNSPLHF. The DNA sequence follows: TGTGCCAGCAGGCAACAAGACTCGTATAATTCACCCCTCCACTTT.